What follows are 14 T cell receptor beta chains derived from one specimen sequenced in a study of blood T cell repertoires in COVID-19. Data came from immunoSEQ multiplex PCR; TCRdb stores just in-frame clones and leaves some out. Of about 64,000 clones in the sample, 85% to 90% were seen once. The sequencing sample was made of peripheral blood. These receptors were collected from a man in his forties or fifties with active COVID-19.

The chain has TRBV9 and TRBJ2-2; D uncertain. The CDR3 consists of 13 residues. Germline V lookup: CDR1 SGDLS, CDR2 YYNGEE. V was shortened by 2 bases and J by 1 base, with 3 bases between the two germline ends. This chain's CDR3 is CASSVRNTGELFF. The CDR3 DNA follows: TGTGCCAGCAGCGTTCGGAACACCGGGGAGCTGTTTTTT.

This chain links TRBV19 with TRBJ1-5; a weak D match, TRBD1 (5 bases). The V gene's germline CDR1 is LNHDA and CDR2 SQIVND (reference sequence). The CDR3 contains 15 residues. V lost 9 bases, J lost 1 base, and 16 bases lay in between. DNA of the CDR3: TGTGCCAGCAACAGGAATGCAGGCAGCAATCAGCCCCAGCATTTT. This translates into CASNRNAGSNQPQHF.

This rearrangement joins TRBV4-3 to TRBJ2-7, with 7 bases that match TRBD2. The CDR3 is 16 residues long. V trimming: 1 base; J trimming: 4 bases; junction bases outside the gene matches: 10. Germline CDR1 reads LGHNA; CDR2 reads YSLEER. CDR3 DNA sequence: TGCGCCAGCAGCCAAGCGTCCAGCGGGATCGGTTACGAGCAGTACTTC. Protein sequence: CASSQASSGIGYEQYF.

The chain employs TRBV6-1 and TRBJ2-3, with 8 bases matching TRBD1. The V and J ends lost 1 base and 6 bases, in that order; junction bases with no gene match: 0. CDR3 size: 13 residues. Germline CDR1 MNHNS, CDR2 SASEGT. CDR3 protein: CASSEDRGDTQYF. DNA for the CDR3: TGTGCCAGCAGTGAAGACAGGGGGGATACGCAGTATTTT.

This clone was observed a single time. This chain links TRBV14 with TRBJ1-4; TRBD1 agrees at 8 bases. The germline gives CDR1 SGHDN, CDR2 FVKESK. Unmatched junction bases numbered 9, after V lost 5 bases and J lost 7 bases. This CDR3 is built from 15 residues. The CDR3 DNA follows: TGTGCCAGCAGCAACGGACAGGGACGTTTTGAAAAACTGTTTTTT. This codes for CASSNGQGRFEKLFF.

This clone has only a few counts. The chain links TRBV13 to TRBJ2-2; 9 bases fit TRBD2. The CDR3 is made up of 20 amino acids. Trimming took 1 base from V and 0 from J; bases not matched to a gene: 12. Germline V gene sequence: CDR1 PRHDT, CDR2 FYEKMQ (reference sequence). The CDR3 DNA follows: TGTGCCAGCAGCTTAGTTGAAAATAGCGGGGGTCCAACGAACACCGGGGAGCTGTTTTTT. This codes for CASSLVENSGGPTNTGELFF.

This clone has just one count. V gene TRBV7-2 combines with J gene TRBJ2-5, with D maybe TRBD1 (7 bases). Germline CDR1 reads SGHTA; CDR2 reads FQGNSA. The V end was cut by 2 bases, the J end by 3 bases, with 10 bases between. The CDR3 spans 14 residues. The DNA for the CDR3 is TGTGCCAGCAGCTTATCCAGGGGGGAAGAGACCCAGTACTTC. Translating gives CASSLSRGEETQYF.

This chain joins TRBV4-3 and TRBJ1-4; D ambiguous. Germline V gene sequence: CDR1 LGHNA, CDR2 YSLEER. Trimming stripped 3 bases from V and 1 base from J, with 9 bases between. CDR3 length equals 15 residues. CDR3 DNA sequence: TGCGCCAGCAGCCAGGAAACGGGAACTAATGAAAAACTGTTTTTT. Translating gives CASSQETGTNEKLFF.

The chain joins TRBV6-6 to TRBJ2-6, with 7 bases fitting TRBD1. CDR1 is MNHNY, CDR2 SVGAGI, per germline (reference sequence). The V segment lost 0 bases and the J segment 2 bases; nucleotides outside the gene matches: 1. The CDR3 is 16 amino acids. The CDR3 sequence: CASSYSRGTGANVLTF. In DNA, the CDR3 is TGTGCCAGCAGTTACTCCAGGGGGACTGGGGCCAACGTCCTGACTTTC.

The chain links TRBV3-1 (or the pseudogene TRBV3-2) to TRBJ2-1; 10 positions agree with TRBD2. The V gene end was trimmed by 4 bases and the J gene end by 5 bases; junction bases not matched to a gene: 8. CDR1 is LGHDT, CDR2 YNNKEL, per germline (reference sequence). CDR3 length equals 16 residues. CDR3 amino acids: CASSPTRTSGNNEQFF. The CDR3 bases are TGTGCCAGCAGCCCTACCAGGACTAGCGGCAACAATGAGCAGTTCTTC.

This chain links TRBV9 with TRBJ2-3; 9 bases are a match to TRBD2. This CDR3 is built from 16 residues. Losses at the gene ends were 0 bases for V and 1 base for J; bases not matched to a gene: 3. Germline V CDR1 and CDR2: SGDLS, YYNGEE. This chain's CDR3 is CASSVAPSGGTDTQYF. In DNA, the CDR3 is TGTGCCAGCAGCGTAGCTCCTAGCGGGGGCACAGATACGCAGTATTTT.

The chain has TRBV18 and TRBJ2-3; TRBD1 matches 9 bases. Germline values: CDR1 KGHSH, CDR2 LQKENI. CDR3 length equals 14 residues. The trim removed 3 bases at V and 6 bases at J, leaving 4 bases unmatched. This chain's CDR3 is CASSPGTGMDTQYF. In DNA form, the CDR3 reads TGTGCCAGCTCACCGGGGACAGGGATGGATACGCAGTATTTT.

The chain joins TRBV27 to TRBJ2-5; possibly TRBD2 for D (5 bases). V dropped 5 bases and J dropped 4 bases, with 8 bases sitting between them. The CDR3 is made up of 12 amino acids. Germline CDR1 and CDR2: MNHEY and SMNVEV (reference sequence). The CDR3 region has the DNA TGTGCCAGCAGTCCAAGCGGAGAGACCCAGTACTTC. Protein sequence: CASSPSGETQYF.

The chain combines TRBV15 with TRBJ2-7; 13 bases agree with TRBD2. V shed 1 base, J shed 4 bases, and the junction held 16 bases outside the gene matches. Germline CDR1 LNHNV, CDR2 YYDKDF (reference sequence). The CDR3 runs to 20 residues. This CDR3 is CATSRVGLGLAGAMVYEQYF. CDR3 in DNA: TGTGCCACCAGCAGAGTTGGCCTAGGACTAGCGGGGGCGATGGTTTACGAGCAGTACTTC.